Presented here are 26 T cell receptor beta chains from one specimen sequenced in a study of identical twins. TCRdb re-analysed the 5' RACE reads in MiXCR, keeping a single row per CDR3 protein. The sample has some 1,600,000 distinct CDR3 sequences, more than 30% seen once. The sample taken for sequencing was cord blood. The source of these receptors is a newborn girl in good health.

This clonotype has a handful of counts. The gene calls are TRBV5-6 and TRBJ2-1, with 10 bases aligning to TRBD2. V was pared by 5 bases and J by 3 bases, with 2 bases of the junction left unmatched. The germline V gene encodes CDR1 SGHDT and CDR2 YYEEEE. The CDR3 runs 14 residues. CDR3 in DNA: TGTGCCAGCAGGGGGACTAGCGTCTACAATGAGCAGTTCTTC. Translation: CASRGTSVYNEQFF.

This chain links TRBV4-2 with TRBJ1-2, with a possible D match to TRBD1 (5 bases). V lost 0 bases to trimming and J lost 7 bases, with 18 bases between them. This CDR3 region has 16 residues. Germline values: CDR1 LGHNA, CDR2 YNFKEQ. CDR3 sequence (DNA): TGTGCCAGCAGCCAAGAAAAGGAGGCGGGGCGTATTGGCTACACCTTC. Translating gives CASSQEKEAGRIGYTF.

The CDR3, as DNA: TGTGCCAGCAGCTTACCGGGACATAATTCACCCCTCCACTTT. This translates into CASSLPGHNSPLHF. The rearrangement links TRBV7-9 to TRBJ1-6; D is possibly TRBD1 (5 bases). The CDR3 is 14 amino acids. Germline assignment: CDR1 SEHNR and CDR2 FQNEAQ (reference sequence). The V gene lost 2 bases and the J gene lost 5 bases, with 7 bases spanning the gap. Filled out from reference TRBV7-9 and TRBJ1-6, the complete variable domain reads DTGVSQNPRHKITKRGQNVTFRCDPISEHNRLYWYRQTLGQGPEFLTYFQNEAQLEKSRLLSDRFSAERPKGSFSTLEIQRTEQGDSAMYLCASSLPGHNSPLHFGNGTRLTVT.

V is TRBV20-1 and J is TRBJ2-2; D is ambiguous. Trimming left V 6 bases short and J 5 bases short, with 13 bases between. CDR1 DFQATT and CDR2 SNEGSKA come from the germline V gene (reference sequence). This CDR3 has 13 residues. CDR3 in amino acids: CSARPEWTGELFF. The CDR3 DNA is TGCAGTGCCCGGCCCGAATGGACCGGGGAGCTGTTTTTT.

With respect to this clonotype: A much larger clone is a single base away; this may be a read error. The chain has TRBV10-3 and TRBJ2-4; TRBD2 is a possible D gene (6 bases). CDR3 length: 16 residues. In germline, CDR1 is ENHRY, CDR2 SYGVKD. Trimming left V 2 bases short and J 0 bases short, with 11 bases between. The CDR3 is CAISEVDYLAKNIQYF. CDR3 DNA sequence: TGTGCCATCAGTGAGGTGGACTACCTAGCCAAAAACATTCAGTACTTC.

This clonotype was observed a handful of times. The chain employs TRBV7-2 and TRBJ2-3, with 11 nucleotides matching TRBD2. The CDR3 contains 18 residues. V gave up 2 bases and J gave up 3 bases; unmatched junction bases: 10. CDR1 and CDR2 from the germline V gene are SGHTA and FQGNSA. The CDR3 DNA reads as TGTGCCAGCAGCTTACGCGGTTCCCGGACTAGCGGGACAGATACGCAGTATTTT. Translation gives CASSLRGSRTSGTDTQYF.

This clonotype appeared a few times. The chain couples TRBV6-1 to TRBJ2-1, with 8 bases fitting TRBD2. The DNA matches TRBJ2-7 better at its end, which makes the J call doubtful. The CDR3 totals 15 residues. Germline V lookup: CDR1 MNHNS, CDR2 SASEGT. The CDR3 DNA is TGTGCCAGCAGTACACTAGCGGCCTCCTACAATGAGCAGTACTTC. Translated, it gives CASSTLAASYNEQYF.

This clonotype occurred a few times. The CDR3 region has the DNA TGTGCCAGCAGCCAGGGCAGGGCGGGCTATGGCTACACCTTC. Its translation is CASSQGRAGYGYTF. The rearrangement links TRBV16 to TRBJ1-2, with D perhaps TRBD1 (5 bases). In germline, CDR1 is KGHSY, CDR2 FQNENV. The CDR3 extends over 14 amino acids. Trimming cost V 3 bases and J 4 bases, with 12 bases left between them. Looking up the rest from reference TRBV16 and TRBJ1-2 gives the full variable domain: GEEVAQTPKHLVRGEGQKAKLYCAPIKGHSYVFWYQQVLKNEFKFLISFQNENVFDETGMPKERFSAKCLPNSPCSLEIQATKLEDSAVYFCASSQGRAGYGYTFGSGTRLTVV.

This chain links TRBV20-1 with TRBJ2-2; 7 bases fit TRBD1. CDR3 length: 14 residues. Looked up from germline, CDR1 is DFQATT and CDR2 is SNEGSKA (reference sequence). With 6 bases clipped from V and 4 bases from J, the junction kept 8 bases outside the gene matches. In DNA, the CDR3 is TGCAGTGCCGTGAGGGGGCTTAGCACCGGGGAGCTGTTTTTT. Translating it yields CSAVRGLSTGELFF.

V is TRBV3-1 and J is TRBJ2-1, with 8 bases lining up with TRBD2. V was clipped by 3 bases and J by 4 bases; unmatched bases: 5. Germline V CDR1 and CDR2: LGHDT, YNNKEL (reference sequence). The CDR3 totals 15 residues. CDR3 coding DNA: TGTGCCAGCAGCCATGCCGGGAGGGATTACAATGAGCAGTTCTTC. Protein: CASSHAGRDYNEQFF.

The CDR3 reads CASSSRIYNEQYF. CDR3 bases: TGTGCCAGCAGCTCAAGAATCTACAATGAGCAGTACTTC. The chain carries TRBV11-2 and TRBJ2-1; no reliable D call. The end of the DNA is better explained by TRBJ2-7, so the J call may be wrong. This CDR3 is 13 amino acids long. Per germline, CDR1 SGHAT and CDR2 FQNNGV.

This sequence joins TRBV6-1 and TRBJ1-2, with TRBD1 as a possible D gene (6 bases). V lost 3 bases, J lost 1 base, and 12 bases lay in between. Germline lookup yields CDR1 MNHNS and CDR2 SASEGT. This CDR3 spans 15 amino acids. The CDR3 nucleotides read TGTGCCAGCAGTGAGGCCGACAGGCTTAACTATGGCTACACCTTC. This encodes CASSEADRLNYGYTF.

This clonotype was seen ten or more times. The chain links TRBV29-1 to TRBJ2-1; D perhaps matches TRBD2 (5 bases). Germline V gene data show CDR1 as SQVTM and CDR2 as ANQGSEA. Trimming cost V 6 bases and J 4 bases, with 16 bases left between them. The CDR3 is 14 amino acids. CDR3 protein: CSVDTAVLYNEQFF. CDR3 sequence (DNA): TGCAGCGTGGATACAGCGGTTTTGTACAATGAGCAGTTCTTC.

V is TRBV20-1 and J is TRBJ2-5; D gene uncertain. This CDR3 region has 12 residues. V dropped 3 bases and J dropped 1 base, with 6 bases sitting between them. Germline V gene sequence: CDR1 DFQATT, CDR2 SNEGSKA (reference sequence). In DNA form, the CDR3 reads TGCAGTGCTAGTTTCGGCCAAGAGACCCAGTACTTC. It yields the protein CSASFGQETQYF.

In this sample, this clonotype turned up a few times. The chain links TRBV10-3 to TRBJ1-5; TRBD1 matches 11 bases. With V trimmed by 4 bases and J by 7 bases, 6 bases remained unmatched. The CDR3 contains 15 residues. Germline V CDR1 and CDR2: ENHRY, SYGVKD. The CDR3 here is CAISVGQGAKQPQHF. DNA of the CDR3: TGTGCCATCAGTGTAGGACAGGGGGCGAAGCAGCCCCAGCATTTT.

About this clonotype itself: Just one base apart from a much larger clone, this may be a read error. V is TRBV5-1 and J is TRBJ2-3; 7 bases are shared with TRBD2. The germline V gene has CDR1 SGHRS and CDR2 YFSETQ. The V segment lost 4 bases and the J segment 4 bases; nucleotides outside the gene matches: 6. The CDR3 consists of 14 residues. The CDR3 nucleotides read TGCGCCAGCAGCCCGGGGACTAACCCAGATACGCAGTATTTT. Its translation: CASSPGTNPDTQYF.

Notes on this clonotype: A junction end diverges from the germline sequence, so it may reflect a read error. The J gene is TRBJ2-7, the V gene TRBV3-1, with D uncertain. Germline values: CDR1 LGHDT, CDR2 YNNKEL (reference sequence). The CDR3 totals 11 residues. CDR3 in DNA: TGTGACAGCAGCCGTGCCTACGAGCAGTACTTC. This codes for CDSSRAYEQYF.

This clonotype was seen a single time. The chain couples TRBV7-9 to TRBJ2-1, with D unclear. The end of the DNA aligns better with TRBJ2-7, so the J call may be wrong. CDR1 is SEHNR and CDR2 is FQNEAQ in the germline V gene (reference sequence). The CDR3 totals 14 residues. CDR3 bases: TGTGCCAGCAGCTTGATAGCTCCCGACAATGAGCAGTACTTC. Translating it yields CASSLIAPDNEQYF.

In this sample, this clonotype turned up many times. The gene calls are TRBV12-3 or TRBV12-4 and TRBJ2-1; 8 positions agree with TRBD2. The CDR3 has 16 residues. V lost 2 bases, J lost 5 bases, and 8 bases stayed unmatched. CDR3 amino acids: CASSLFSGNRNNEQFF. Here the CDR3 DNA reads TGTGCCAGCAGTTTATTTAGCGGGAACCGAAACAATGAGCAGTTCTTC.

This clonotype appeared a few times. The genes are TRBV20-1 and TRBJ1-6; D remains unclear. Trimming took off 7 bases at V and 6 bases at J, with 10 bases between the two ends. The CDR3 is 12 amino acids. Germline loops: CDR1 DFQATT, CDR2 SNEGSKA (reference sequence). The CDR3 region has the DNA TGCAGTGTGGCAGGCGCTAATTCACCCCTCCACTTT. This encodes CSVAGANSPLHF.

This clonotype was detected only a few times. The chain uses TRBV4-1 and TRBJ1-6; D is possibly TRBD1 (5 bases). There are 14 residues in the CDR3. Germline CDR1 and CDR2: MGHRA and YSYEKL. Deletions cut 2 bases from V and 10 bases from J, with 12 bases between. The CDR3 is CASSQLGGYSPLHF. DNA of the CDR3: TGCGCCAGCAGCCAATTGGGGGGGTACTCACCCCTCCACTTT.

The J gene is TRBJ2-7, the V gene TRBV20-1; possible D gene TRBD1, 6 bases. CDR1 DFQATT and CDR2 SNEGSKA come from the germline V gene (reference sequence). The CDR3 loop spans 15 amino acids. The germline V and J ends were trimmed by 3 bases and 2 bases, with 17 bases remaining between them. Here the CDR3 reads CSASALRDTPYEQYF. CDR3 DNA sequence: TGCAGTGCTAGTGCCCTCCGGGACACCCCCTACGAGCAGTACTTC.

This clonotype was picked up many times. This chain links TRBV29-1 with TRBJ2-6, with 7 bases matching TRBD1. The CDR3 has 14 residues. Germline V lookup: CDR1 SQVTM, CDR2 ANQGSEA. J was trimmed by 0 bases and V by 4 bases; bases with no gene match: 0. This chain's CDR3 is CSVAGGSGANVLTF. In DNA, the CDR3 is TGCAGCGTTGCAGGGGGCTCTGGGGCCAACGTCCTGACTTTC.

This clonotype turned up a few times. The chain links TRBV27 to TRBJ2-6; D is uncertain. Trimming stripped 5 bases from V and 0 bases from J, with 8 bases between. Germline CDR1 is MNHEY and CDR2 is SMNVEV (reference sequence). The CDR3 has 15 amino acids. CDR3: CASSPYHSGANVLTF. Here the CDR3 DNA reads TGTGCCAGCAGTCCCTACCACTCTGGGGCCAACGTCCTGACTTTC.

This chain joins TRBV4-2 and TRBJ2-2; D unclear. The length of the CDR3 is 15 residues. The germline V gene has CDR1 LGHNA and CDR2 YNFKEQ. V gave up 1 base and J gave up 3 bases, with 9 bases separating them. CDR3 in amino acids: CASSQGSLYTGELFF. The CDR3 DNA reads TGTGCCAGCAGCCAAGGGAGCCTTTACACCGGGGAGCTGTTTTTT.

Worth noting for this clonotype: This sequence may be a read error, since a much larger clone differs from it by one base. CDR3 sequence (DNA): TGCGCCAGCAGCTTGGGACAGGGTCGCAGCTACGTGCAGTACTTC. It translates to CASSLGQGRSYVQYF. The chain carries TRBV5-1 and TRBJ2-5; 7 nucleotides line up with TRBD1. Losses at the gene ends were 0 bases for V and 11 bases for J; bases not matched to a gene: 13. Germline V gene data show CDR1 as SGHRS and CDR2 as YFSETQ. The CDR3 length is 15 residues.